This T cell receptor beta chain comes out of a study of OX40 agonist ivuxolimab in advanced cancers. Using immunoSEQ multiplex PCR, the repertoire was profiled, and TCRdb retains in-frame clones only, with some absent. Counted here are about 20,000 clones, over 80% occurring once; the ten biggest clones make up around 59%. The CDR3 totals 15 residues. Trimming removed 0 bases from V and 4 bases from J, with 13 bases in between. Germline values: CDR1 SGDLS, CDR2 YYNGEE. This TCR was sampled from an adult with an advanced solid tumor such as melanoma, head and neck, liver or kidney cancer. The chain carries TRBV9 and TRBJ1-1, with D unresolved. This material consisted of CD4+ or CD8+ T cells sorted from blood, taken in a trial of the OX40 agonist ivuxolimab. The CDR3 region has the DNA TGTGCCAGCAGCGTAGCCCCTGGGTCGGTCACTGAAGCTTTCTTT. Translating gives CASSVAPGSVTEAFF.